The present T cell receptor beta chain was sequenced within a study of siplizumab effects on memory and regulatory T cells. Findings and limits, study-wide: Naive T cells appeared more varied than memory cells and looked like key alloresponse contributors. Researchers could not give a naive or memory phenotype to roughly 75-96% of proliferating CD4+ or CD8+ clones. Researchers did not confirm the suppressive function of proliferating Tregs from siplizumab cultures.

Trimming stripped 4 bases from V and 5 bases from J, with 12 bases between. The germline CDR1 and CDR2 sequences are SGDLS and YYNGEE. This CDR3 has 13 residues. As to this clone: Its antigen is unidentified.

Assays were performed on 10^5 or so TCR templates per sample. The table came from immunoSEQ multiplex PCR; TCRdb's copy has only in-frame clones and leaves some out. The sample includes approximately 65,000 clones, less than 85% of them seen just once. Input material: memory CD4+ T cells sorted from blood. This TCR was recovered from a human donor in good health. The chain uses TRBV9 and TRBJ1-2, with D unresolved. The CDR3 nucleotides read TGTGCCAGCAGCCTTGGGGTTGGGTATGGCTACACCTTC. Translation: CASSLGVGYGYTF. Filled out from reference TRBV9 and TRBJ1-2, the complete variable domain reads DSGVTQTPKHLITATGQRVTLRCSPRSGDLSVYWYQQSLDQGLQFLIQYYNGEERAKGNILERFSAQQFPDLHSELNLSSLELGDSALYFCASSLGVGYGYTFGSGTRLTVV.